The 32 T cell receptor beta chains below were found in one sample sequenced in a study. Treg sorting used a CD4+CD25+CD127-/low gate. TCRdb processed the 5' RACE reads anew with MiXCR; each CDR3 protein has one entry. The sample shows 35,000 to 50,000 distinct CDR3 sequences, 20% to 25% of them seen only once. Sequenced input: Tregs sorted from blood. Every receptor here comes from a female donor with breast cancer.

This clonotype is a singleton in its sample. Compared with germline, one end of the junction differs, possibly owing to a read error. This chain links TRBV2 with TRBJ2-3, with 10 bases matching TRBD2. Germline V gives CDR1 SNHLY, CDR2 FYNNEI. The CDR3 is 16 amino acids. CDR3 DNA: TGTGTCAGCAGTGAAGCGCTACTAGCGGGATTTAATACGCAGTATTTT. This sequence encodes CVSSEALLAGFNTQYF.

This clonotype was observed at least ten times. The genes are TRBV29-1 and TRBJ1-3, with a weak D call TRBD1 (6 bases). V was pared by 4 bases and J by 4 bases, with 14 bases between. The CDR3 consists of 14 residues. The germline gives CDR1 SQVTM, CDR2 ANQGSEA. CDR3 DNA sequence: TGCAGCGTTGTTCCGGGGGCGAGAGGAAACACCATATATTTT. Translating it yields CSVVPGARGNTIYF.

This clonotype occurred many times. The chain recombines TRBV5-1 with TRBJ1-1; no firm D call. Germline V gene lookup returns CDR1 SGHRS and CDR2 YFSETQ. V lost 4 bases and J lost 1, with 8 bases in between. The CDR3 consists of 13 residues. CDR3 amino acids: CASSPTPNTEAFF. The CDR3 DNA is TGCGCCAGCAGCCCGACACCGAACACTGAAGCTTTCTTT.

This clonotype has only a few counts. The genes are TRBV28 and TRBJ1-4; 9 bases are shared with TRBD1. This CDR3 has 14 residues. V trimming: 4 bases; J trimming: 7 bases; junction bases outside the gene matches: 4. Germline V gene lookup returns CDR1 MDHEN and CDR2 SYDVKM. CDR3: CASSSHRGLEKLFF. For the CDR3, the DNA is TGTGCCAGCAGTTCACACAGGGGGCTTGAAAAACTGTTTTTT.

This chain uses TRBV12-3 or TRBV12-4 with TRBJ2-2; D might be TRBD1 or TRBD2, each matching 5 bases. The ends were cut back, 6 bases at V and 1 base at J, with 15 bases in the middle. This CDR3 is 16 amino acids long. CDR3 sequence: CASRPTGTKNTGELFF. CDR3 DNA: TGTGCCAGCAGGCCAACCGGGACGAAGAACACCGGGGAGCTGTTTTTT.

This clonotype was seen only a few times. An end of the junction does not agree with germline; a read error may underlie this. This chain links TRBV6-1 with TRBJ2-1; the D gene is possibly TRBD1 (6 bases). Germline V gene lookup returns CDR1 MNHNS and CDR2 SASEGT. The CDR3 has 12 residues. The CDR3, as DNA: TGTGCCAGCAACAGGGTTGGCAATGAGCGGTTCTTC. Translation gives CASNRVGNERFF.

The chain couples TRBV7-8 to TRBJ2-3; possible D gene TRBD2, 7 bases. Looked up from germline, CDR1 is SGHVS and CDR2 is FQNEAQ. Trimming pared 5 bases from V and 3 bases from J, leaving 15 bases between. This CDR3 has 15 residues. The CDR3 DNA is TGTGCCAGCAGCCTTTACCGGGGGGCAACAGATACGCAGTATTTT. Its translation: CASSLYRGATDTQYF.

Regarding this clonotype: Mismatch with germline at one junction end may stem from a read error. The V call is TRBV5-1, the J call TRBJ2-2; 7 nucleotides line up with TRBD1. The germline CDR1 and CDR2 sequences are SGHRS and YFSETQ. The length of the CDR3 is 14 residues. The DNA of the CDR3 is TGCACCAGCAACCGGGACAGAGACACCGGGGAGCTGTTTTTT. Encoded protein: CTSNRDRDTGELFF.

The rearrangement links TRBV4-1 to TRBJ1-2; maybe TRBD1 (5 bases). V lost 0 bases and J lost 3, with 20 bases in between. This CDR3 has 18 residues. Germline-derived CDR1 and CDR2 are MGHRA and YSYEKL. CDR3 in amino acids: CASSQEPHGGRNHYGYTF. The DNA for the CDR3 is TGCGCCAGCAGCCAAGAACCCCATGGGGGACGCAACCACTATGGCTACACCTTC.

This sequence joins TRBV9 and TRBJ1-2; no clear D. The CDR3 extends over 11 amino acids. Trimming pared 7 bases from V and 4 bases from J, leaving 8 bases between. Germline loops: CDR1 SGDLS, CDR2 YYNGEE. The DNA for the CDR3 is TGTGCCAGCGCTAATTCCTATGGCTACACCTTC. It encodes CASANSYGYTF.

This clonotype showed up just a few times. The J gene is TRBJ2-5, the V gene TRBV7-9; the D gene is possibly TRBD2 (7 bases). Deletions cut 1 base from V and 5 bases from J, with 11 bases between. There are 14 residues in the CDR3. Germline V lookup: CDR1 SEHNR, CDR2 FQNEAQ (reference sequence). The CDR3 loop is CASSLVGGGETQYF. The CDR3 nucleotides read TGTGCCAGCAGCTTAGTAGGCGGGGGCGAGACCCAGTACTTC.

This clonotype was seen more than once but under ten times. The V call is TRBV30, the J call TRBJ2-1; 8 nucleotides align to TRBD2. The junction had 5 bases not matched to a gene; V was cut back by 0 bases and J by 10 bases. Germline V gives CDR1 GTSNPN, CDR2 SVGIG (reference sequence). This CDR3 is built from 13 residues. In nucleotides, the CDR3 is TGTGCCTGGAGTGTAATGGCTAGCGGGGAGCAGTTCTTC. Residues: CAWSVMASGEQFF.

On this clonotype: At one of its ends the junction is not consistent with the germline gene, which may arise from a read error. The rearrangement joins TRBV19 to TRBJ2-1, with D tentatively TRBD2 (5 bases). Germline V lookup: CDR1 LNHDA, CDR2 SQIVND (reference sequence). The CDR3 runs to 15 residues. For the CDR3, the DNA is TGTGCCAGTAGTATGGCAGCGGAGGTATACAATGGGCAGTTCTTC. Residues: CASSMAAEVYNGQFF.

The chain recombines TRBV7-2 with TRBJ2-1; D is perhaps TRBD1 (6 bases). The V gene lost 6 bases and the J gene lost 3 bases, with 15 bases spanning the gap. This CDR3 has 15 residues. Germline CDR1 reads SGHTA; CDR2 reads FQGNSA. The CDR3 DNA reads as TGTGCCAGCAGACCCACAGGGTCGAACTACAATGAGCAGTTCTTC. Protein product: CASRPTGSNYNEQFF.

Regarding this clonotype: A much larger clone differs by one base, so this may be a read error. V and J are TRBV5-1 and TRBJ1-2; 7 bases map to TRBD1. The CDR3 covers 15 residues. CDR1 is SGHRS, CDR2 YFSETQ, per germline. The J segment lost 6 bases and the V segment lost 4 bases, leaving 12 bases of the junction unmatched. This CDR3 reads CASSPGTALGDGYTF. CDR3 bases: TGCGCCAGCAGCCCTGGGACAGCCCTGGGGGATGGCTACACCTTC.

This rearrangement joins TRBV12-3 or TRBV12-4 to TRBJ2-1; 12 bases map to TRBD2. This CDR3 contains 15 residues. After removal of 5 bases from V and 6 bases from J, the junction contained 5 bases not matched to a gene. The CDR3 here is CASSQLAGGLNEQFF. In DNA, the CDR3 is TGTGCCAGCAGTCAACTAGCGGGGGGCCTCAATGAGCAGTTCTTC.

Comments on this clonotype: This may be a read error, as it is one base from a much larger clone. This chain uses TRBV29-1 with TRBJ1-2; tentative D call: TRBD1 (6 bases). Per the germline V gene, CDR1 is SQVTM and CDR2 is ANQGSEA. CDR3 length: 12 amino acids. Deletions cut 7 bases from V and 10 bases from J, with 19 bases between. The CDR3 sequence: CSAKYRAIFYTF. The CDR3 DNA reads TGCAGCGCGAAATACAGGGCTATCTTCTACACCTTC.

On this clonotype: Mismatch with germline at one junction end may stem from a read error. V usage is TRBV27 and J usage is TRBJ1-1, with 8 positions matching TRBD1. Germline lookup yields CDR1 MNHEY and CDR2 SMNVEV (reference sequence). The CDR3 is 17 amino acids. CDR3 amino acids: CASGLRPGQGLNTEAFF. DNA for the CDR3: TGTGCCAGCGGTTTACGCCCCGGACAGGGCCTAAACACTGAAGCTTTCTTT.

This clonotype was counted at least ten times. The chain couples TRBV4-3 to TRBJ2-1; 12 positions agree with TRBD2. Per germline, CDR1 LGHNA and CDR2 YSLEER. CDR3 length: 16 residues. Trimming cost V 0 bases and J 8 bases; bases outside gene matches: 5. CDR3 loop: CASSQELAGGRYEQFF. CDR3 nucleotide sequence: TGCGCCAGCAGCCAAGAGCTAGCGGGAGGGCGGTATGAGCAGTTCTTC.

V usage is TRBV20-1 and J usage is TRBJ2-1; TRBD2 agrees at 13 bases. CDR3 length: 18 residues. Germline V lookup: CDR1 DFQATT, CDR2 SNEGSKA (reference sequence). Losses at the gene ends were 6 bases for V and 4 bases for J; bases not matched to a gene: 15. The CDR3 loop is CSATTPGLAGRGYNEQFF. As DNA, the CDR3 is TGCAGTGCCACTACCCCGGGACTAGCGGGAAGAGGGTACAATGAGCAGTTCTTC.

J is TRBJ1-1 and V is TRBV18; TRBD1 might be the D (5 bases). There are 17 residues in the CDR3. CDR1 is KGHSH and CDR2 is LQKENI in the germline V gene. Trimming pared 4 bases from V and 0 bases from J, leaving 18 bases between. The CDR3 DNA follows: TGTGCCAGCTCACTACAACAGTTTAGGGGAGTGAACACTGAAGCTTTCTTT. It is translated as CASSLQQFRGVNTEAFF.

This clonotype was detected only once. A much larger clone differs by one base, so this may be a read error. The rearrangement joins TRBV5-1 to TRBJ2-1; 13 bases align to TRBD2. The germline V gene has CDR1 SGHRS and CDR2 YFSETQ. The CDR3 has 15 amino acids. V dropped 4 bases and J dropped 6; count of bases not matched to a gene: 4. The DNA of the CDR3 is TGCGCCAGCAGCCGGACTAGCGGGAGATGCAATGAGCAGTTCTTC. This codes for CASSRTSGRCNEQFF.

In this sample, this clonotype turned up many times. The rearrangement uses TRBV7-8 and TRBJ2-7, with D possibly TRBD1 on 5 matching bases. Germline V CDR1 and CDR2: SGHVS, FQNEAQ. There are 15 residues in the CDR3. The V end lost 2 bases, the J end lost 3 bases, and 14 bases lay between the germline ends. The CDR3 here is CASSLRQGIIYEQYF. The CDR3 DNA is TGTGCCAGCAGCTTAAGGCAGGGAATAATCTACGAGCAGTACTTC.

The chain combines TRBV28 with TRBJ1-5; possible D gene TRBD1, 5 bases. The V gene lost 1 base and the J gene lost 7 bases, with 11 bases spanning the gap. CDR1 and CDR2 from the germline V gene are MDHEN and SYDVKM. The CDR3 runs to 14 residues. The CDR3 sequence is CASSLLRGVQPQHF. The CDR3 coding sequence is TGTGCCAGCAGTTTATTACGGGGGGTCCAGCCCCAGCATTTT.

In this sample, this clonotype turned up many times. The chain links TRBV12-3 or TRBV12-4 to TRBJ2-4; the D call may be TRBD1 or TRBD2 (5 bases each). V lost 6 bases and J lost 4, with 13 bases in between. This CDR3 has 14 amino acids. The DNA of the CDR3 is TGTGCCAGCAGGAGGGGATCGGGTAAAAACATTCAGTACTTC. This codes for CASRRGSGKNIQYF.

With regard to this clonotype: A read error may be the cause here, since a much bigger clone is one base away. The rearrangement joins TRBV5-1 to TRBJ2-1, with D uncertain. CDR1 and CDR2 from the germline V gene are SGHRS and YFSETQ. With 4 bases removed from V and 0 bases from J, the gap between germline ends came to 14 bases. The CDR3 is 16 residues long. This CDR3 reads CASSGSGRSSYNEQFF. CDR3 nucleotide sequence: TGCGCCAGCAGCGGGTCGGGCAGGAGCTCCTACAATGAGCAGTTCTTC. Looking up the rest from reference TRBV5-1 and TRBJ2-1 gives the full variable domain: KAGVTQTPRYLIKTRGQQVTLSCSPISGHRSVSWYQQTPGQGLQFLFEYFSETQRNKGNFPGRFSGRQFSNSRSEMNVSTLELGDSALYLCASSGSGRSSYNEQFFGPGTRLTVL.

This sequence joins TRBV7-8 and TRBJ2-1; no reliable D call. Trimming stripped 1 base from V and 8 bases from J, with 12 bases between. The CDR3 has 14 residues. The germline V gene has CDR1 SGHVS and CDR2 FQNEAQ. CDR3 coding DNA: TGTGCCAGCAGCTTAGTTCCCGGGTCCGATGAGCAGTTCTTC. It is translated as CASSLVPGSDEQFF. Filled out from reference TRBV7-8 and TRBJ2-1, the complete variable domain reads GAGVSQSPRYKVAKRGQDVALRCDPISGHVSLFWYQQALGQGPEFLTYFQNEAQLDKSGLPSDRFFAERPEGSVSTLKIQRTQQEDSAVYLCASSLVPGSDEQFFGPGTRLTVL.

This chain joins TRBV4-1 and TRBJ1-2, with D perhaps TRBD1 (6 bases). The V end was cut by 0 bases, the J end by 4 bases, with 12 bases between. The V gene's germline CDR1 is MGHRA and CDR2 YSYEKL. This CDR3 has 15 residues. The CDR3 sequence is CASSQEVGGPYGYTF. The CDR3, as DNA: TGCGCCAGCAGCCAAGAGGTAGGGGGGCCCTATGGCTACACCTTC.

In this sample, this clonotype turned up a few times. The CDR3 DNA follows: TGTGCCAGCAGCATGGCGACAGGGGGGATCGATGGCTACACCTTC. Amino acids: CASSMATGGIDGYTF. This chain joins TRBV9 and TRBJ1-2; TRBD1 aligns across 9 bases. CDR3 length: 15 residues. Looked up from germline, CDR1 is SGDLS and CDR2 is YYNGEE. With V trimmed by 4 bases and J by 6 bases, 10 bases remained unmatched.

This clonotype was detected many times. This chain connects TRBV20-1 to TRBJ1-5; D gene ambiguous. Germline CDR1 is DFQATT and CDR2 is SNEGSKA (reference sequence). The CDR3 runs to 13 residues. The V end lost 1 base, the J end lost 5 bases, and 9 bases lay between the germline ends. CDR3 sequence (DNA): TGCAGTGCTAGAGTTGGGCAGGATCAGCCCCAGCATTTT. It yields the protein CSARVGQDQPQHF.

This clonotype was detected many times. The rearrangement uses TRBV20-1 and TRBJ2-7, with 9 positions matching TRBD2. The junction had 8 bases not matched to a gene; V was cut back by 3 bases and J by 5 bases. Germline V gene sequence: CDR1 DFQATT, CDR2 SNEGSKA (reference sequence). This CDR3 spans 14 amino acids. The DNA for the CDR3 is TGCAGTGCTAGCTTCGGCGGGAGGGGACACGAGCAGTACTTC. Residues: CSASFGGRGHEQYF.

This clonotype was counted only a few times. The rearrangement joins TRBV7-9 to TRBJ1-6; D may be TRBD1 (6 bases). Germline loops: CDR1 SEHNR, CDR2 FQNEAQ (reference sequence). The V end lost 5 bases, the J end lost 2 bases, and 13 bases lay between the germline ends. This CDR3 is 16 amino acids long. CDR3 bases: TGTGCCAGCAGCATCACAGGGCCGGCCTATAATTCACCCCTCCACTTT. As protein: CASSITGPAYNSPLHF.